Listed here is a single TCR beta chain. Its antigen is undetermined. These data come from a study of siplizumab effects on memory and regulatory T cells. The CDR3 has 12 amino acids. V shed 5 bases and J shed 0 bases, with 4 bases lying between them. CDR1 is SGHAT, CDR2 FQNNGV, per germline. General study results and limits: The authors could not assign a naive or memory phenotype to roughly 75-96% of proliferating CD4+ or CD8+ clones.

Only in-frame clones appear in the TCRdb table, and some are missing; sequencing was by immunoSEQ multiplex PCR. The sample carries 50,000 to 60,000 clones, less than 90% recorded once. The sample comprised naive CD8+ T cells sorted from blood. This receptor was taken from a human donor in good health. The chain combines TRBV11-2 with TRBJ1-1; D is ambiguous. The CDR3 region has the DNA TGTGCCAGCAGCCCGCTGAACACTGAAGCTTTCTTT. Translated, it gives CASSPLNTEAFF.